A single sample gave rise to the 2 T cell receptor beta chains below, sequenced in a study of shared clonotypes between healthy human individuals. Assay: immunoSEQ multiplex PCR; the TCRdb copy retains only in-frame clones and omits some. Of around 560,000 clones listed, approximately 96% are singletons. In the naive CD8 group, cells lacked CD45RO and were positively selected for CCR7, so terminally differentiated effector memory CD45RA+ cells were left out. Sample: naive CD8+ T cells sorted from blood. Receptors originate from a woman aged 25 to 39 in good health.

This sequence joins TRBV4-1 and TRBJ2-7; D gene uncertain. The CDR3 loop spans 13 amino acids. The V and J ends lost 2 bases and 3 bases respectively, with 8 bases between them. Germline V CDR1 and CDR2: MGHRA, YSYEKL. The CDR3 DNA sequence: TGCGCCAGCAGCCAAATCCTGGACTACGAGCAGTACTTC. Translating it yields CASSQILDYEQYF.

V is TRBV16 and J is TRBJ2-7, with 10 bases lining up with TRBD2. Looked up from germline, CDR1 is KGHSY and CDR2 is FQNENV. J gave up 9 bases and V 5 bases, and 13 bases lay outside the gene matches. The CDR3 has 15 residues. CDR3 bases: TGTGCCAGCAGCGACGACCTAGCGGGAGTTGTGGGGCAGTACTTC. As protein: CASSDDLAGVVGQYF.